The source of this T cell receptor (beta chain) is a study of shared clonotypes between healthy human individuals. Whole-study context: The composition of the donors was a couple of women and a few men aged 18 to 49.

This clone was observed a handful of times. Its antigen is as yet unknown. Other DNA sequences in this sample translate to the same CDR3. TCRdb's table, derived via immunoSEQ multiplex PCR, lists solely in-frame clones and lacks some. The sample yields under 2.5 million clones, under 95% seen once. Study-wide results and caveats: Shared clonotypes across all four donors exceeded non-shared ones in generation probability. Memory subsets generally showed lower estimated richness than naive subsets.

The TCR was taken from a man between 18 and 29 years old in good health. Some clones in this sample may be carry-over from other donors' samples. Sequencing was done on a sample of naive CD4+ T cells from PBMCs. Subset indicated: CD45RA+ positively selected.

The CDR3 bases are TGTGCCAGCAGTGCAAATCAGCCCCAGCATTTT. Amino acids: CASSANQPQHF. The chain couples TRBV6-1 to TRBJ1-5; D gene ambiguous. Trimming cost V 4 bases and J 4 bases, with 2 bases left between them. This CDR3 is built from 11 residues. Germline assignment: CDR1 MNHNS and CDR2 SASEGT.